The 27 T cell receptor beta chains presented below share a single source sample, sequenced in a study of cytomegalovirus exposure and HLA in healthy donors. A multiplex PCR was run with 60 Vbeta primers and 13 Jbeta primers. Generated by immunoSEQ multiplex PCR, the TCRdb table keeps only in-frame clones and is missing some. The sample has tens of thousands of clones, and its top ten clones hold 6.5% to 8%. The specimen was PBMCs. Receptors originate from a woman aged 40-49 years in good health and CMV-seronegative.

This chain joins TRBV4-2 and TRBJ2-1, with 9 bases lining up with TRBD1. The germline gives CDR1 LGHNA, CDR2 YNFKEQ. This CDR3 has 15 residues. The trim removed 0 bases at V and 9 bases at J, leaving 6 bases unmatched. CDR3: CASSQDRDRATEQFF. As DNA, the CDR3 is TGTGCCAGCAGCCAAGATCGGGACAGGGCCACTGAGCAGTTCTTC.

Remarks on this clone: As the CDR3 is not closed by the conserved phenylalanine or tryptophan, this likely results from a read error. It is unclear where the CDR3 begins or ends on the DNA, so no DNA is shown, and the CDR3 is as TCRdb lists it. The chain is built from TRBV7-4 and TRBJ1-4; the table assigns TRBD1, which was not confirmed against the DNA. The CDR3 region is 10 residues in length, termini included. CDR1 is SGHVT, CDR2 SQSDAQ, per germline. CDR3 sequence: CASSPGHSRK.

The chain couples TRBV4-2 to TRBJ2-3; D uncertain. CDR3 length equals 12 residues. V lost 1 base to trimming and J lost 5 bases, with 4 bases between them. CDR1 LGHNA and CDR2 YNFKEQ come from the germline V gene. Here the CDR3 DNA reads TGTGCCAGCAGCCAAGCGGGAGATACGCAGTATTTT. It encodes CASSQAGDTQYF.

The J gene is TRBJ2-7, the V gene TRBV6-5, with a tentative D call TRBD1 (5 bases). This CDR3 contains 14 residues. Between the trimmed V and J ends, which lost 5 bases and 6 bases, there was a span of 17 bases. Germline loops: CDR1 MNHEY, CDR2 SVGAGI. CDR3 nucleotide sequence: TGTGCCAGCAGTCTACCGGGCAAAAGGGGCGAGCAGTACTTC. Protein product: CASSLPGKRGEQYF.

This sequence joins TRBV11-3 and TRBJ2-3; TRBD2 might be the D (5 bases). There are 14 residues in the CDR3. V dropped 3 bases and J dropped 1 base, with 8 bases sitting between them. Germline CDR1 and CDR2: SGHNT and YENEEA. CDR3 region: CASSLNGGTDTQYF. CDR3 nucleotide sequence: TGTGCCAGCAGCTTGAACGGGGGCACAGATACGCAGTATTTT. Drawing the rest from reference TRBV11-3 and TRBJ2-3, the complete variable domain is EAGVVQSPRYKIIEKKQPVAFWCNPISGHNTLYWYLQNLGQGPELLIRYENEEAVDDSQLPKDRFSAERLKGVDSTLKIQPAELGDSAVYLCASSLNGGTDTQYFGPGTRLTVL.

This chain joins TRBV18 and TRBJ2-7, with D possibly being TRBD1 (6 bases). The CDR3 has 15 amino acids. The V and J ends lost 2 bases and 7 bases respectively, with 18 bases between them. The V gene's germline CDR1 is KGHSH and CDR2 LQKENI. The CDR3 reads CASSPSDSLMGEQYF. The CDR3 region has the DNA TGTGCCAGCTCACCATCGGACAGCCTTATGGGAGAGCAGTACTTC.

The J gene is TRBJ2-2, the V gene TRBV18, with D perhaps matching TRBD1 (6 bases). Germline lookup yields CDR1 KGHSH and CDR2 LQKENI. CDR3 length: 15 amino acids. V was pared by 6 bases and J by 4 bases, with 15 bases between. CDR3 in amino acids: CASSPTGPPTGELFF. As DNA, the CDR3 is TGTGCCAGCTCGCCGACAGGTCCCCCCACCGGGGAGCTGTTTTTT.

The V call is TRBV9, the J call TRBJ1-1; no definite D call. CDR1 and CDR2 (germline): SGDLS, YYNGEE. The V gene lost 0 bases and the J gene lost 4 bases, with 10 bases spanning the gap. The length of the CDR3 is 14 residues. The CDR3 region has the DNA TGTGCCAGCAGCGTAGCTTCACAGAGCACTGAAGCTTTCTTT. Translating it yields CASSVASQSTEAFF.

CDR3 residues: CASSYSAGLNIQYF. CDR3 sequence (DNA): TGTGCCAGCAGTTACTCCGCGGGATTAAACATTCAGTACTTC. The chain couples TRBV6-6 to TRBJ2-4, with D possibly TRBD2 on 6 matching bases. Germline values: CDR1 MNHNY, CDR2 SVGAGI (reference sequence). V was shortened by 0 bases and J by 6 bases, with 9 bases between the two germline ends. This CDR3 comprises 14 residues.

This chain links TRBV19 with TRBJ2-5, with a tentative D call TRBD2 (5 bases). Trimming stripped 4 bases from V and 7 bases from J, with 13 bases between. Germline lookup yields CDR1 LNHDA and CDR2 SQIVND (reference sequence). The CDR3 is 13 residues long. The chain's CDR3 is CASSTGLRGTQYF. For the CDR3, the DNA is TGTGCCAGTAGTACGGGCCTTCGGGGGACCCAGTACTTC.

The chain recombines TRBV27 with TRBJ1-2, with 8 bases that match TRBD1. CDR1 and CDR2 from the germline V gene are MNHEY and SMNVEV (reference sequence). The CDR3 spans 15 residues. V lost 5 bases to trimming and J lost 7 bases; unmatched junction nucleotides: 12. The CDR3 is CASSPWTGQRSGYTF. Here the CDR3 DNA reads TGTGCCAGCAGTCCCTGGACAGGGCAGAGGAGTGGCTACACCTTC.

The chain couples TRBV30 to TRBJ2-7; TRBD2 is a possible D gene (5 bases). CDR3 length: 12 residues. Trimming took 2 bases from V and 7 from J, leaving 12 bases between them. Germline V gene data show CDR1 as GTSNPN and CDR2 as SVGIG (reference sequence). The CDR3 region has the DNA TGTGCCTGGAGTCAACCCCCGGGGGAGCAGTACTTC. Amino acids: CAWSQPPGEQYF.

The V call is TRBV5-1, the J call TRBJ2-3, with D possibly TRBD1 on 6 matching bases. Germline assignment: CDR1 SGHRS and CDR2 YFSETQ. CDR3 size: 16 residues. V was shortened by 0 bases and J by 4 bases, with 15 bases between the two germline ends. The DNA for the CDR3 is TGCGCCAGCAGCTTGGGCCCAGGGGATCTTTCAGATACGCAGTATTTT. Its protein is CASSLGPGDLSDTQYF.

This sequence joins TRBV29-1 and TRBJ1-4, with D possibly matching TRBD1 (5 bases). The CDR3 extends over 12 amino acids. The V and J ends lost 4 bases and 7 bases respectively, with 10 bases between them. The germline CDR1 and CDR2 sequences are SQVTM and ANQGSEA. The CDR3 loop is CSVVGVREKLFF. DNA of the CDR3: TGCAGCGTTGTAGGGGTTCGTGAAAAACTGTTTTTT.

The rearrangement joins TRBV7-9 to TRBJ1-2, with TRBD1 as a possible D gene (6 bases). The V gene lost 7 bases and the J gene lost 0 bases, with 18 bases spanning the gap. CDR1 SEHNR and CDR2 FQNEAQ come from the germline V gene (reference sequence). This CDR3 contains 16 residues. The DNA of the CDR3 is TGTGCCAGCATGCTAACAGGGAGCGGGACTAACTATGGCTACACCTTC. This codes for CASMLTGSGTNYGYTF.

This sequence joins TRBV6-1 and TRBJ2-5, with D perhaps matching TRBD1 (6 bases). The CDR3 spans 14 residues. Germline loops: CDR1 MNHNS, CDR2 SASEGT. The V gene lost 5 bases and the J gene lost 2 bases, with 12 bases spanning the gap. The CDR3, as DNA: TGTGCCAGCAGTTCCCACAGGGTGCAAGAGACCCAGTACTTC. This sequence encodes CASSSHRVQETQYF.

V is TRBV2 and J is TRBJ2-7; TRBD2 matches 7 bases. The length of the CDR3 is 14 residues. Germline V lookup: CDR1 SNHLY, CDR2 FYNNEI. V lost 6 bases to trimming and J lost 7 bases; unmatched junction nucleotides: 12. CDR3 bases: TGTGCCAGCAGCGGGGACTACGCCCATGGGGAGCAGTACTTC. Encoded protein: CASSGDYAHGEQYF.

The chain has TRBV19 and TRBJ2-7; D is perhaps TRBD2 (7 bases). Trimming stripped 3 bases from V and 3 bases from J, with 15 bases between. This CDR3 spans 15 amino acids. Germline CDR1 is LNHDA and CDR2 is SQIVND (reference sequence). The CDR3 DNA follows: TGTGCCAGTAGTATCGGAACGGGGGGCCTCTACGAGCAGTACTTC. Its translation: CASSIGTGGLYEQYF.

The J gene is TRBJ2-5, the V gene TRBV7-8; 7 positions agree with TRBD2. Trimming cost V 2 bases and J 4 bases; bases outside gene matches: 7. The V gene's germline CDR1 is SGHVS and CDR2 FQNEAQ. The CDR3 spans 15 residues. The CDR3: CASSLTGGFPETQYF. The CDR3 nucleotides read TGTGCCAGCAGCTTAACGGGGGGTTTTCCAGAGACCCAGTACTTC. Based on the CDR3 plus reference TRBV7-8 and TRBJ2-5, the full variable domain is GAGVSQSPRYKVAKRGQDVALRCDPISGHVSLFWYQQALGQGPEFLTYFQNEAQLDKSGLPSDRFFAERPEGSVSTLKIQRTQQEDSAVYLCASSLTGGFPETQYFGPGTRLLVL.

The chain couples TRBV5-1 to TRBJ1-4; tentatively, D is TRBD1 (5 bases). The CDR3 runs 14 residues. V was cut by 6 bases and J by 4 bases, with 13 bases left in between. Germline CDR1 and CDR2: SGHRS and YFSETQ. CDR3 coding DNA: TGCGCCAGCAACAGCGGGACGGATAATGAAAAACTGTTTTTT. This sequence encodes CASNSGTDNEKLFF.

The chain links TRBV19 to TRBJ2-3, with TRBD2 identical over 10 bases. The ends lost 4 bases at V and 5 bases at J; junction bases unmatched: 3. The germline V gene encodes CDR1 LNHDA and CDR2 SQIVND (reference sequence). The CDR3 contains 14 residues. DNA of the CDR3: TGTGCCAGTAGTAGGGCTAGCGGGAGAGATACGCAGTATTTT. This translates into CASSRASGRDTQYF.

The CDR3, as DNA: TGTGCCGGGGGGAGACAGGGCTATGGCTACACCTTC. This translates into CAGGRQGYGYTF. This rearrangement joins TRBV28 to TRBJ1-2, with TRBD1 identical over 7 bases. This CDR3 has 12 residues. Germline CDR1 reads MDHEN; CDR2 reads SYDVKM. Trimming removed 11 bases from V and 4 bases from J; junction bases left unmatched: 7.

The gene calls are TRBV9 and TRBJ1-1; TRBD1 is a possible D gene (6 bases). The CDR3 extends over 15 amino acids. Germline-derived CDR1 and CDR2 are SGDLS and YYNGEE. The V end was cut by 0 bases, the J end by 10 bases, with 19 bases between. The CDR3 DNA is TGTGCCAGCAGCGTAGGGTCGTCGGGAGGGGGGAGAGCTTTCTTT. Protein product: CASSVGSSGGGRAFF. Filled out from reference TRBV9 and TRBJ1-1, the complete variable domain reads DSGVTQTPKHLITATGQRVTLRCSPRSGDLSVYWYQQSLDQGLQFLIQYYNGEERAKGNILERFSAQQFPDLHSELNLSSLELGDSALYFCASSVGSSGGGRAFFGQGTRLTVV.

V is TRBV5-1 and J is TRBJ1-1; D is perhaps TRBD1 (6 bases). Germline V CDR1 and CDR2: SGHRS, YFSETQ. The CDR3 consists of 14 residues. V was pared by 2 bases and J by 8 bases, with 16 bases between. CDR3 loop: CASSFIQTGTEAFF. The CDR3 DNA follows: TGCGCCAGCAGCTTCATACAAACCGGGACAGAAGCTTTCTTT.

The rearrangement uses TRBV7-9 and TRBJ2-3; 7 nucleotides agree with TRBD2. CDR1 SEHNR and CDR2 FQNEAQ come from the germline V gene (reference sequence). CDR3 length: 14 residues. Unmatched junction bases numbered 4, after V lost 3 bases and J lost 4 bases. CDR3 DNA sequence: TGTGCCAGCAGCTTTGCGGGGAGGGCAGATACGCAGTATTTT. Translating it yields CASSFAGRADTQYF.

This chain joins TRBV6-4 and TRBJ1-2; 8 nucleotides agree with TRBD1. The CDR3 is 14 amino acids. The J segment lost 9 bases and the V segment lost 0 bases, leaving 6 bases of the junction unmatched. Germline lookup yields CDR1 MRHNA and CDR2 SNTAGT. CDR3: CASSDSRQGARYTF. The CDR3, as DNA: TGTGCCAGCAGTGACTCGAGGCAGGGGGCACGCTACACCTTC.

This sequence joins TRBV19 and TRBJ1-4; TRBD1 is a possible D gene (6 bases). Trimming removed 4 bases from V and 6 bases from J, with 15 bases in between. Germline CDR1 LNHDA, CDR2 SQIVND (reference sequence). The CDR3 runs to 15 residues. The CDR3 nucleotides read TGTGCCAGTAGTAGAATACAGGGTTTGGATGAAAAACTGTTTTTT. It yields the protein CASSRIQGLDEKLFF.